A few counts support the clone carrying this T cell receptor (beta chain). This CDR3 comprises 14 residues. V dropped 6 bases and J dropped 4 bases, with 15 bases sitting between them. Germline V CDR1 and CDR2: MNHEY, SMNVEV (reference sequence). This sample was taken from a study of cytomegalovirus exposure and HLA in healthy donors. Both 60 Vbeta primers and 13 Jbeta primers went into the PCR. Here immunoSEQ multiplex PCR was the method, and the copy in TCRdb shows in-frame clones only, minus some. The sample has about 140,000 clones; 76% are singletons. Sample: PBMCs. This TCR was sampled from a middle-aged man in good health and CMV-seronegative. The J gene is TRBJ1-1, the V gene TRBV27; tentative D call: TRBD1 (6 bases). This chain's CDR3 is CASSRSGGLTEAFF. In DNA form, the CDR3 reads TGTGCCAGCAGCCGCTCGGGGGGCCTCACTGAAGCTTTCTTT.